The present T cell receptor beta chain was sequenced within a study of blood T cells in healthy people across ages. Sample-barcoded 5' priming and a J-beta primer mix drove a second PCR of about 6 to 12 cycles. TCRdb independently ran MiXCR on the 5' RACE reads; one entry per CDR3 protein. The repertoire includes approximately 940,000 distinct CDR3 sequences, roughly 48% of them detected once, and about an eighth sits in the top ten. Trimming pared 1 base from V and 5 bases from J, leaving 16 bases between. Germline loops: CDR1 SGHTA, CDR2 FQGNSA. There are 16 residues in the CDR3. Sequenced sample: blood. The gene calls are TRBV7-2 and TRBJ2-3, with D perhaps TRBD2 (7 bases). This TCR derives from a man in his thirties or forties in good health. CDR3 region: CASSLGWGGQGDTQYF. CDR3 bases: TGTGCCAGCAGCTTAGGGTGGGGGGGCCAAGGAGATACGCAGTATTTT. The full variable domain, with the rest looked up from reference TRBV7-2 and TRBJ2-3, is GAGVSQSPSNKVTEKGKDVELRCDPISGHTALYWYRQSLGQGLEFLIYFQGNSAPDKSGLPSDRFSAERTGGSVSTLTIQRTQQEDSAVYLCASSLGWGGQGDTQYFGPGTRLTVL.